Sequencing of this T cell receptor beta chain was carried out in a study of cytomegalovirus exposure and HLA in healthy donors (dated by TCRdb to 2017 to 2019). Regarding the complete study: An earlier analysis of approximately 590 of the donors reported roughly 300 Gb of sequence data and some 120 million unique TCR beta sequences from about 200 million T cells. Typing coverage varied by locus: 629-630 donors for A, B, C, DRB1 and DQB1; roughly 510 for DQA1; more than 600 for DPA1; about 450 for DPB1. Besides the first cohort of 550 to 750 subjects, a separate validation cohort made up of 90 to 150 different subjects was used. Roughly five DR-DQ haplotypes were handled as single units for association and clustering, since linkage in the cohort was strong. The study aimed to test whether cataloging public T cell receptors could reveal signatures of past pathogen exposure. Both class I and class II loci were covered by HLA typing, at four-digit resolution. An earlier analysis of approximately 630 of the donors applied high-throughput TCR beta sequencing to assess whether each TCR beta V gene segment acted as functional or pseudogenic. In a later analysis, previously published TCR beta repertoires from some 640 donors were re-analyzed and high-resolution HLA genotyping was added so that TCR occurrence patterns could be studied. Among under 450 genotyped donors of the cohort, an average of around 240,000 unique TCR beta nucleotide sequences were sequenced per donor, roughly 18% of them non-productive. Rather than using new phenotypic data, the later analysis identified candidate immune exposures from TCR beta sequences and from how often those sequences occurred across donors. Donor age, sex, ethnicity and CMV serostatus were compiled alongside the repertoire data. Every repertoire in the discovery cohort had been generated on one and the same sequencing platform. The study combined high-throughput TCR immunosequencing, statistical association of individual TCRs with disease status, and machine learning to predict cytomegalovirus infection status. Among the roughly 390 genotyped donors, roughly 80% belonged to the genetic ancestry cluster associated with self-reported Caucasian donors. The study profiled the T cell repertoires of around 700 subjects by immunosequencing and related them to cytomegalovirus serostatus. An early release covering about 600 HLA-typed donors comprised about 320 gigabases of sequencing data and roughly 85 million unique TCR sequences. A later genetic analysis used genome-wide SNP genotypes for about 55% of the 666 donors, treating that subset as a discovery cohort.

V is pruned by 0 bases and J by 0 bases, leaving 9 bases of the junction without a gene match. CDR1 and CDR2, looked up from the germline V gene (reference sequence), are SGHNT and YYREEE. The CDR3, from cysteine to phenylalanine, totals 19 residues. The sequence is cut down to CDR3 DNA, 57 bases in frame from base 1. The paper as a whole reports these results and caveats: While some public TCRs were present in many individuals, most TCR sequences turned up only very rarely across donors. Because counts were too low, roughly 18 rarely observed V segments, including chromosome 9 orphons, were left out of the earlier analysis of 587 of the donors. A cluster of highly shared sequence variants was judged likely to represent a technical artifact of the sequencing pipeline. Compared with the roughly 600-donor mean, donors in an Asian-associated ancestry cluster had fewer N-insertions in productive TCRs, according to a later genetic analysis. A further reported finding was that TCR beta sequences accurately predicted the HLA-A and HLA-B alleles for most subjects in the first cohort. The study listed 164 TCR beta chains as associated with cytomegalovirus. CMV serostatus was the only immune exposure information available for the cohort. The authors suggested that the approach could potentially be extended to other disease states and immunological phenotypes. A later analysis reported that several top co-occurrence clusters appeared linked to parvovirus B19, influenza, CMV and Epstein-Barr virus. Some IMGT-functional V segments, including TRBV6-2 and TRBV6-3, could not be told apart with the 87-base-pair reads, so those segments were excluded. In this cohort, only TCR beta chains were sequenced, and detectable features were limited by the absence of alpha or paired-chain data. In a later analysis, the rate of TCR association differed among HLA loci, with DRB1 alleles having the most associated TCRs and HLA-C alleles having the fewest. A later analysis found that most CMV-associated TCR beta chains appeared HLA-restricted, with HLA associations seemingly driven largely by CMV exposure. In both the original and validation cohorts, the classifier was reported to diagnose cytomegalovirus status with high specificity and sensitivity. Specific HLA alleles were associated with more than 15,000 TCR beta sequences at a false discovery rate of 0.05 in a later analysis. Roughly uniform sequencing depth across donors was assumed in presence/absence analyses, although this assumption may not hold. In an earlier analysis of about 600 of the donors, most TCR beta V segments appeared in productive rearrangements about 87% or about 30% of the time, broadly matching IMGT annotations. A later genetic analysis associated a missense DCLRE1C variant with V-gene and J-gene trimming of TCR beta chains, and an independent cohort replicated the association. A later analysis found that HLA-associated TCR beta chains were more clonally expanded and had lower generation probabilities than equally common non-associated chains. When HLA alleles, especially DR and DQ, strongly co-occurred, attributing TCR associations to individual alleles was difficult. Because HLA typing was missing for some donors at each locus, association tests included only the typed subset. Correlated functional status among segregating V segments might be attributable to linkage disequilibrium, but an unknown experimental factor could not be ruled out. A few of the identified cytomegalovirus-associated TCR beta chains were confirmed in vitro to be specific for cytomegalovirus antigens.

Receptor libraries were prepared by the immunoSEQ multiplex PCR assay. For the multiplex PCR, a mixture combining 60 forward primers for TCR Vbeta segments and 13 reverse primers for TCR Jbeta segments was used. A multiplex PCR assay on genomic DNA amplified the CDR3 region of rearranged TCR beta genes. On the Illumina HiSeq System, the amplified TCR beta libraries were sequenced as 87-base-pair reads. In the original analysis: A later analysis counted around 72 million unique TCR beta chains across the 650 to 700 repertoires, and roughly 9.9 million of these chains were shared by at least two donors. Raw reads were error-corrected and collapsed into unique sequences with a nearest-neighbor algorithm that merged closely related sequences to remove PCR and sequencing errors. V, D and J gene segments were assigned by aligning CDR3 sequences to IMGT reference sequences. For a sequence to be retained, a match of at least six nucleotides to both a V gene segment and a J gene segment was required. Rearrangements were called productive when the CDR3 lacked stop codons and stayed in frame with V and J; all others were non-productive. CDR3 was defined by IMGT convention, running from the second conserved V-encoded cysteine to the conserved J-encoded phenylalanine. The earlier analysis of some 580 of the donors excluded any sequence lacking an unambiguous match to a single V gene segment. In an earlier analysis of 500 to 750 of the donors, V segments were called functional above 56.7% productive rearrangements and were called segregating when the between-donor standard deviation exceeded 5%. A statistical classification framework was developed to diagnose cytomegalovirus status using the catalog of TCR beta chain sequences. In a later analysis, TCR nucleotide sequences were compared against IMGT/GENE-DB human TR gene sequences so that V and J genes could be assigned. The TCRdist pipeline was used in a later analysis to assign CDR3 sequences and most-parsimonious VDJ recombination scenarios. A later analysis defined each TCR beta chain by its CDR3 amino acid sequence plus V-gene family, and excluded reads lacking a unique V-gene family. In a later analysis, 450 to 600 highly shared, low-generation-probability nucleotide sequences were removed to address suspected cross-contamination and a sequencing artifact. For each public chain, a later analysis derived a clonal expansion index from normalized ranks of inferred template counts within each repertoire. In a later analysis, generation probabilities were computed with a VDJ recombination model fitted to out-of-frame rearrangements, and the resulting probabilities were checked against IGoR. In a later analysis, TCR-TCR, TCR-HLA and TCR-CMV co-occurrence was scored with hypergeometric tests, and a repertoire-size bias correction was applied to TCR pairs. In a later analysis, false discovery rates were estimated by permuting HLA or CMV assignments 20 times. A later analysis grouped co-occurring TCRs with DBSCAN, adding TCRdist sequence similarity when clustering within HLA-allele-positive subsets. Co-occurrence clustering excluded repertoires with fewer than 30,000 or more than 120,000 public chains, plus five with anomalous nucleotide sharing. Imported from immuneACCESS, the table was reduced by TCRdb to in-frame sequences with V and J called. These copies leave out some clones; in studies compared against another copy, an unresolved V gene accounts for under half, and the cause of the remainder is not known. The V and J calls and clone size are taken from that table; D and trimming were inferred from the DNA. This sample is represented by fewer than 200,000 clones; 80% of them were singletons. 1.3% of the sample belongs to the ten largest clones.

Worth noting for this clone: Its specific antigen is unknown. Base-call qualities are not available, and no considerably larger clone is one nucleotide away.

In total, 500 to 700 healthy bone marrow donors made up the cohort. At the time of sampling, all cohort members were nominally healthy, though unrecorded immune exposures were likely present. The donor was CMV seronegative and belonged to the group of around 400 seronegative cohort members. Each donor provided a peripheral blood sample, and peripheral blood mononuclear cells were used for TCR beta sequencing. The Qiagen DNeasy Blood Extraction Kit was used to extract genomic DNA from the blood cell samples. The chain is encoded by TRBV5-4 joined to TRBJ2-6, with 7 bases matching TRBD1. The source material was PBMCs. The receptor comes from a man aged 25-40 years in good health and CMV-seronegative. The encoded CDR3 is CASSLARDRTFSGANVLTF. The nucleotide sequence reads as follows: TGTGCCAGCAGCTTGGCACGGGACAGAACGTTCTCTGGGGCCAACGTCCTGACTTTC.